The TCR beta chain under discussion was sequenced for a study of cytomegalovirus exposure and HLA in healthy donors. Turning to the study itself: Across roughly 400 genotyped donors, 81% landed in the Caucasian-associated ancestry cluster.

The PCR ran on 60 Vbeta and 13 Jbeta primers. The method was immunoSEQ multiplex PCR; TCRdb's version includes in-frame clones alone and lacks a portion of them. The table shows approximately 95,000 clones, with around 81% occurring only once. V shed 5 bases and J 1 base; nucleotides not matched to a gene: 3. From germline, CDR1 is SGHNT and CDR2 YYREEE (reference sequence). The CDR3 totals 14 residues. The genes are TRBV5-4 and TRBJ2-3; 8 nucleotides match TRBD1. This TCR was sampled from a woman in her 70s in good health and CMV-seropositive. The sequencing sample was made of PBMCs. The CDR3 region is CASRGQGGTDTQYF. DNA of the CDR3: TGTGCCAGCAGAGGACAGGGAGGCACAGATACGCAGTATTTT.